This record covers a single TCR beta chain. The antigen is undetermined. Germline CDR1 is ENHRY and CDR2 is SYGVKD. The CDR3 has 15 residues. These data come from a study of CXCR3-negative and CXCR3-positive naive CD8 T cells. Overall study results and limits: Naive CXCR3-positive cells had TRB CDR3s more hydrophobic than those of CXCR3-negative naive cells.

It was by 5' RACE with UMI labels that the TRB cDNA libraries were prepared. TCRdb reprocessed the 5' RACE reads, keeping one entry per CDR3 protein, no DNA. The sample includes tens of thousands of distinct CDR3 sequences. The TCR was taken from a human donor in good health. Some clones in this sample may be carry-over from other donors' samples. Sequenced sample: naive CXCR3+ CD8+ T cells from blood. Subset noted: CD45RO-CCR7+CD27+CD95- naive CD8+ T cells expressing CXCR3 (TNR3+). This chain joins TRBV10-3 and TRBJ1-2; TCRdb's assignment of TRBD1 cannot be checked, as there is no DNA. CDR3 in amino acids: CAISESGQTDYGYTF.